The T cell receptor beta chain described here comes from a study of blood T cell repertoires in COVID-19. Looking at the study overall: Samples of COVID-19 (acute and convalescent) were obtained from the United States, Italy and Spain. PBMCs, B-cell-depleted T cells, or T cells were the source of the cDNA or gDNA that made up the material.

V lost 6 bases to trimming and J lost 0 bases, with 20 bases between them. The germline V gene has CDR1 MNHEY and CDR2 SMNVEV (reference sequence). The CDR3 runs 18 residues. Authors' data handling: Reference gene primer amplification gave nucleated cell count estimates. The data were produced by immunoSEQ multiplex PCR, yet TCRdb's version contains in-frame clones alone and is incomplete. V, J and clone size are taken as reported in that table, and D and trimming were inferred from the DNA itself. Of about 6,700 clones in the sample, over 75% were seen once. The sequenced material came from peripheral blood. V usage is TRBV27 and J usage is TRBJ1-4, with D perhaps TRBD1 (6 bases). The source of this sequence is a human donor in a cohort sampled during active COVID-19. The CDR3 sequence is CASSKYYRERSTNEKLFF. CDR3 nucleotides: TGTGCCAGCAGCAAATACTACAGGGAACGATCAACTAATGAAAAACTGTTTTTT.